Shown below are 24 T cell receptor beta chains from a single sample sequenced in a study of early stage breast cancer tumors. Assay: immunoSEQ multiplex PCR; the TCRdb copy retains only in-frame clones and omits some. This table has about 72,000 clones, approximately 79% appearing once. The sample consisted of blood. The receptors shown here come from a person between 55 and 69 years old with breast cancer.

The rearrangement links TRBV29-1 to TRBJ2-2; D might be TRBD1 (6 bases). The CDR3 sequence is 13 residues long. Looked up from germline, CDR1 is SQVTM and CDR2 is ANQGSEA. V dropped 0 bases and J dropped 7 bases, with 9 bases sitting between them. The CDR3 region is CSVEEQGGGELFF. As DNA, the CDR3 is TGCAGCGTTGAAGAACAGGGTGGCGGGGAGCTGTTTTTT.

The chain joins TRBV7-2 to TRBJ2-7; 9 bases fit TRBD2. This CDR3 comprises 17 residues. Per germline, CDR1 SGHTA and CDR2 FQGNSA. V dropped 5 bases and J dropped 4; count of bases not matched to a gene: 15. The CDR3 is CASSPTAGGLAGYEQYF. CDR3 coding DNA: TGTGCCAGCAGCCCGACCGCAGGTGGGCTAGCGGGATACGAGCAGTACTTC.

This chain links TRBV28 with TRBJ2-2; a possible D gene is TRBD2 (5 bases). Germline-derived CDR1 and CDR2 are MDHEN and SYDVKM. The germline V and J ends were trimmed by 8 bases and 8 bases, with 18 bases remaining between them. CDR3 size: 14 residues. CDR3 DNA sequence: TGTGCCAGCGGAGGAGACACCTTGGGGGGGGAGCTGTTTTTT. Translated, it gives CASGGDTLGGELFF.

The chain couples TRBV7-2 to TRBJ1-4; TRBD1 agrees at 8 bases. The CDR3 covers 14 residues. The J segment lost 10 bases and the V segment lost 5 bases, leaving 9 bases of the junction unmatched. The germline V gene has CDR1 SGHTA and CDR2 FQGNSA. CDR3 DNA sequence: TGTGCCAGCAGCCTCTGGTCACAGGGGGGAAAACTGTTTTTT. Translation gives CASSLWSQGGKLFF.

The rearrangement links TRBV28 to TRBJ1-1, with D possibly being TRBD1 (5 bases). This CDR3 is 14 amino acids long. The germline V and J ends were trimmed by 5 bases and 3 bases, with 13 bases remaining between them. Germline lookup yields CDR1 MDHEN and CDR2 SYDVKM. As DNA, the CDR3 is TGTGCCAGCAGTCTCGCGGGGGGGGACACTGAAGCTTTCTTT. It codes for CASSLAGGDTEAFF.

The rearrangement uses TRBV4-1 and TRBJ2-1; 8 bases align to TRBD1. CDR3 length: 15 residues. Germline V CDR1 and CDR2: MGHRA, YSYEKL. Trimming took 6 bases from V and 4 from J; bases not matched to a gene: 8. The CDR3, as DNA: TGCGCCAGCAGTCTCACAGGGGGAAGATACAATGAGCAGTTCTTC. Translating gives CASSLTGGRYNEQFF.

This clone came up once. The V and J genes are TRBV2 and TRBJ2-5; maybe TRBD1 (6 bases). V was clipped by 4 bases and J by 1 base, with 7 bases between them. Germline CDR1 reads SNHLY; CDR2 reads FYNNEI. The CDR3 has 13 amino acids. CDR3 amino acids: CASSVDSQETQYF. CDR3 DNA: TGTGCCAGCAGTGTGGACAGCCAAGAGACCCAGTACTTC.

This clone was seen once. V gene TRBV30 combines with J gene TRBJ2-2; D possibly uses TRBD1 or TRBD2 (5 bases each). V lost 5 bases, J lost 2 bases, and 18 bases lay in between. Germline-derived CDR1 and CDR2 are GTSNPN and SVGIG (reference sequence). The CDR3 is made up of 16 amino acids. The CDR3 DNA reads TGTGCCTGGGGGACCCACAGAGGGTTAAACACCGGGGAGCTGTTTTTT. Translated, it gives CAWGTHRGLNTGELFF.

This clone was seen more than once but under ten times. The rearrangement uses TRBV6-1 and TRBJ2-2; D not certain. V was cut by 4 bases and J by 2 bases, with 8 bases left in between. Germline V gene lookup returns CDR1 MNHNS and CDR2 SASEGT. This CDR3 is built from 14 residues. The CDR3 region is CASSGAVNTGELFF. CDR3 bases: TGTGCCAGCAGTGGGGCAGTCAACACCGGGGAGCTGTTTTTT.

The chain uses TRBV18 and TRBJ2-5, with no clear D. CDR3 size: 13 residues. V lost 0 bases and J 2 bases, leaving 4 bases between the germline ends. CDR1 is KGHSH and CDR2 is LQKENI in the germline V gene. For the CDR3, the DNA is TGTGCCAGCTCACCACCGGATCAAGAGACCCAGTACTTC. This gives the protein CASSPPDQETQYF.

The V call is TRBV10-1, the J call TRBJ2-7; D tentatively fits TRBD1 or TRBD2 (6 bases each). This CDR3 contains 14 residues. Germline V gives CDR1 WNHNN, CDR2 SYGVQD (reference sequence). The germline V and J ends were trimmed by 2 bases and 6 bases, with 14 bases remaining between them. The DNA of the CDR3 is TGCGCCAGCAGTGAGAGGGTACAGGGAGGCGAGCAGTACTTC. It translates to CASSERVQGGEQYF.

A few counts support this clone. This chain links TRBV15 with TRBJ1-5; D unclear. Trimming removed 3 bases at V and 5 bases at J, with 5 bases between. Per germline, CDR1 LNHNV and CDR2 YYDKDF (reference sequence). The CDR3 is made up of 12 amino acids. DNA for the CDR3: TGTGCCACCAGCAGCCCCGATCAGCCCCAGCATTTT. Its protein is CATSSPDQPQHF.

This chain joins TRBV5-1 and TRBJ2-1; 7 nucleotides agree with TRBD2. The V gene end was trimmed by 6 bases and the J gene end by 6 bases; junction bases not matched to a gene: 15. The germline V gene has CDR1 SGHRS and CDR2 YFSETQ. The CDR3 has 16 amino acids. CDR3 protein: CASKGTGGGSANEQFF. Here the CDR3 DNA reads TGCGCCAGCAAAGGCACCGGCGGCGGGAGTGCCAATGAGCAGTTCTTC.

The V gene is TRBV7-8, the J gene TRBJ2-3; 11 bases fit TRBD2. J was trimmed by 11 bases and V by 4 bases; bases with no gene match: 2. This CDR3 contains 12 residues. Germline-derived CDR1 and CDR2 are SGHVS and FQNEAQ. The CDR3 is CASSSLAGVQYF. In DNA form, the CDR3 reads TGTGCCAGCAGCTCACTAGCGGGGGTGCAGTATTTT.

The rearrangement uses TRBV10-3 and TRBJ2-3, with 11 nucleotides matching TRBD2. Trimming cost V 11 bases and J 0 bases; bases outside gene matches: 4. The CDR3 runs 14 residues. Germline CDR1 is ENHRY and CDR2 is SYGVKD. The chain's CDR3 is CALRTSGSTDTQYF. CDR3 DNA: TGTGCCCTCCGGACTAGCGGGAGCACAGATACGCAGTATTTT.

Only a few counts were recorded for this clone. The V and J genes are TRBV7-9 and TRBJ1-2; tentative D call: TRBD1 (6 bases). V was trimmed by 5 bases and J by 6 bases, leaving 13 bases between them. The CDR3 extends over 13 amino acids. From germline, CDR1 is SEHNR and CDR2 FQNEAQ (reference sequence). CDR3 in amino acids: CASSKGEIDGYTF. CDR3 in DNA: TGTGCCAGCAGCAAGGGGGAGATCGATGGCTACACCTTC.

The chain carries TRBV6-5 and TRBJ1-1; no definite D call. V gave up 8 bases and J gave up 2 bases, with 12 bases separating them. CDR1 is MNHEY, CDR2 SVGAGI, per germline. This CDR3 comprises 13 residues. CDR3 in DNA: TGTGCCAGCTCTACCGCGGGAAACACTGAAGCTTTCTTT. Its protein product is CASSTAGNTEAFF.

V gene TRBV28 combines with J gene TRBJ2-1; D unclear. Trimming removed 5 bases at V and 8 bases at J, with 10 bases between. The germline V gene encodes CDR1 MDHEN and CDR2 SYDVKM. CDR3 length: 12 residues. CDR3: CASSERSHEQFF. For the CDR3, the DNA is TGTGCCAGCAGTGAAAGGAGCCATGAGCAGTTCTTC.

This clone was seen more than once but under ten times. This chain joins TRBV4-1 and TRBJ1-5, with TRBD1 matching 7 bases. Germline lookup yields CDR1 MGHRA and CDR2 YSYEKL. This CDR3 spans 15 amino acids. J lost 10 bases, V lost 0 bases, and 9 bases had no gene match. DNA for the CDR3: TGCGCCAGCAGCCAAGATTCACGGGGACAGATCCCCCAGCATTTT. It is translated as CASSQDSRGQIPQHF.

This clone showed up just a few times. This rearrangement joins TRBV18 to TRBJ1-2; D gene unclear. CDR1 KGHSH and CDR2 LQKENI come from the germline V gene. Trimming removed 2 bases at V and 3 bases at J, with 10 bases between. The CDR3 extends over 14 amino acids. CDR3 DNA: TGTGCCAGCTCACCATCAACCAATTACTATGGCTACACCTTC. This translates into CASSPSTNYYGYTF.

The J gene is TRBJ2-3, the V gene TRBV7-2; TRBD2 aligns across 14 bases. Trimming took 5 bases from V and 0 from J; bases not matched to a gene: 10. CDR1 is SGHTA, CDR2 FQGNSA, per germline. The CDR3 is made up of 19 amino acids. Here the CDR3 reads CASSRPGTSGGPSTDTQYF. CDR3 coding DNA: TGTGCCAGCAGCCGGCCCGGGACTAGCGGGGGCCCTAGCACAGATACGCAGTATTTT.

This chain connects TRBV4-1 to TRBJ1-1; weak D call: TRBD1 (5 bases). CDR1 MGHRA and CDR2 YSYEKL come from the germline V gene. V was trimmed by 1 base and J by 11 bases, leaving 17 bases between them. There are 14 residues in the CDR3. The CDR3 here is CASSQVVRGARAFF. Written as DNA, the CDR3 is TGCGCCAGCAGCCAAGTCGTAAGGGGCGCAAGGGCTTTCTTT.

The rearrangement joins TRBV4-2 to TRBJ2-2; 12 bases are shared with TRBD1. Germline V gene sequence: CDR1 LGHNA, CDR2 YNFKEQ. The trim removed 3 bases at V and 5 bases at J, leaving 7 bases unmatched. The CDR3 sequence is 17 residues long. CDR3 protein: CASSQDRGQGATGELFF. CDR3 coding DNA: TGTGCCAGCAGCCAGGACCGGGGACAGGGGGCTACCGGGGAGCTGTTTTTT.

This clone was detected only once. The chain is built from TRBV18 and TRBJ2-7; tentatively, D is TRBD1 (6 bases). Per the germline V gene, CDR1 is KGHSH and CDR2 is LQKENI. The CDR3 length is 13 residues. V was cut by 3 bases and J by 3 bases, with 9 bases left in between. The CDR3 is CASSPDRNYEQYF. CDR3 nucleotide sequence: TGTGCCAGCTCACCCGACAGGAACTACGAGCAGTACTTC.